This paragraph reports one T cell receptor (beta chain). Antigen: not known. Measured with immunoSEQ multiplex PCR; TCRdb has only the in-frame clones, and not every one. The sample has about 100,000 clones; approximately 81% are singletons. This sample is drawn from a study of glioma-infiltrating T cells after dendritic cell vaccination. Broader study findings: Longer survival after dendritic cell vaccination followed higher pretreatment TIL content.

Patients had residual fresh-frozen tumor tissue and more than two years of survival data. Trimming took 4 bases from V and 2 from J, leaving 13 bases between them. Germline V gene lookup returns CDR1 SGHRS and CDR2 YFSETQ. This CDR3 is 14 amino acids long. The sequenced sample was blood, obtained before dendritic cell vaccination. This receptor was identified in a human donor with glioblastoma. The chain is built from TRBV5-1 and TRBJ2-7, with D possibly TRBD1 on 6 matching bases. This CDR3 reads CASSLNGQTYEQYF. The CDR3 DNA sequence: TGCGCCAGCAGCCTAAACGGACAGACCTACGAGCAGTACTTC. The full variable domain, rest sourced from reference TRBV5-1 and TRBJ2-7, is KAGVTQTPRYLIKTRGQQVTLSCSPISGHRSVSWYQQTPGQGLQFLFEYFSETQRNKGNFPGRFSGRQFSNSRSEMNVSTLELGDSALYLCASSLNGQTYEQYFGPGTRLTVT.